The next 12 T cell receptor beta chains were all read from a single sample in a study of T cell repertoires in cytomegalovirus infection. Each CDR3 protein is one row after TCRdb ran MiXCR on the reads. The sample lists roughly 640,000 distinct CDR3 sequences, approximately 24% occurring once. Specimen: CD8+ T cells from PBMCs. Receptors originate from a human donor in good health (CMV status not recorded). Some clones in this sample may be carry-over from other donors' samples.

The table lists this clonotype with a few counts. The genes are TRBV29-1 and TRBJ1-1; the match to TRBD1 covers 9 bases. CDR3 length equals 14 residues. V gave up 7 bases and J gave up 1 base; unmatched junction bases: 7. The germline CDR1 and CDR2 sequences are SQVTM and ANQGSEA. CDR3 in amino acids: CSAAGTGQNTEAFF. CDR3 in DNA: TGCAGCGCTGCTGGGACAGGGCAGAACACTGAAGCTTTCTTT.

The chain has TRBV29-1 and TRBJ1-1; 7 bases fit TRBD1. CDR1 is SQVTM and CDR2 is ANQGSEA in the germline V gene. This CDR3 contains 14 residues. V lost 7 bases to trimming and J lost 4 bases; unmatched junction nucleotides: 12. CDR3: CSAATGPVGTEAFF. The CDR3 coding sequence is TGCAGCGCTGCGACAGGGCCGGTGGGCACTGAAGCTTTCTTT.

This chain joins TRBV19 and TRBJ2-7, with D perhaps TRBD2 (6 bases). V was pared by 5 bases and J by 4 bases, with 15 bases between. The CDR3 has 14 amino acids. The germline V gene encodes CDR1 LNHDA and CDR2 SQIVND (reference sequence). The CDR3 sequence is CASSPEGRGYEQYV. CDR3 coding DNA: TGTGCCAGTAGTCCGGAGGGACGGGGATACGAGCAGTACGTC.

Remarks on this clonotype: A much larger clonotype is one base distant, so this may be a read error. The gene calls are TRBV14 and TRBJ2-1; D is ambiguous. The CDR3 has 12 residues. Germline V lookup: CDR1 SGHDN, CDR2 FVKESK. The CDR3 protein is CASNQLYNEQFF. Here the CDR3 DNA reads TGTGCCAGCAACCAACTTTACAATGAGCAGTTCTTC.

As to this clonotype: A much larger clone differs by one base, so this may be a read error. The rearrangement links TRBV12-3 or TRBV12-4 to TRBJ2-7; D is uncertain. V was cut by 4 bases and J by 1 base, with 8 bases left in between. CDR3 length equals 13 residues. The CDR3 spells CASSSVGSYEQYF. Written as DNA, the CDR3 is TGTGCCAGCAGTTCGGTAGGATCCTACGAGCAGTACTTC.

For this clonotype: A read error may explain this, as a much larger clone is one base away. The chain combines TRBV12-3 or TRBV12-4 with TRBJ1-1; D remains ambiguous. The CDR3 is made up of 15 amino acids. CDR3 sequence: CGSSFRPNMNTEAFF. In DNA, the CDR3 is TGTGGCAGCAGTTTTAGGCCCAACATGAACACTGAAGCTTTCTTT.

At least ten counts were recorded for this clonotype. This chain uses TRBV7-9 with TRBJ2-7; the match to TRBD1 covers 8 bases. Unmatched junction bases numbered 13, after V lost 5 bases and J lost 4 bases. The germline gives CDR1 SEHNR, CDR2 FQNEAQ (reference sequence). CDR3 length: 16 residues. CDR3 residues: CASSIRRGREEYEQYF. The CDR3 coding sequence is TGTGCCAGCAGCATCCGCAGGGGGCGTGAGGAATACGAGCAGTACTTC.

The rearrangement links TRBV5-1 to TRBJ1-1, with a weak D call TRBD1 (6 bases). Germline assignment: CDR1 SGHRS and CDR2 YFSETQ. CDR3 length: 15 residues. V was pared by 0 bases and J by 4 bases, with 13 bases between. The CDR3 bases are TGCGCCAGCAGCTTGGAAGGGGGGCTAGGCACTGAAGCTTTCTTT. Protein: CASSLEGGLGTEAFF.

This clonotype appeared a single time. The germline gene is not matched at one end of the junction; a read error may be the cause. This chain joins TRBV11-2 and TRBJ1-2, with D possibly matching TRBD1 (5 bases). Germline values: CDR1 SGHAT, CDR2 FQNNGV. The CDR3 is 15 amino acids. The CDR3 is CANSLDLDNAYGYTF. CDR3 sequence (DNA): TGTGCCAACAGCTTAGATCTGGACAACGCCTATGGCTACACCTTC.

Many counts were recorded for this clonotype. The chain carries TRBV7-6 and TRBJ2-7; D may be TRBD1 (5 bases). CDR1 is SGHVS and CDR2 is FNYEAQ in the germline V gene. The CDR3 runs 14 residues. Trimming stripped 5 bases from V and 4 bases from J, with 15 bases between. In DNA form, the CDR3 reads TGTGCCAGCAGCCCGGACACCCAATGGTACGAGCAGTACTTC. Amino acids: CASSPDTQWYEQYF.

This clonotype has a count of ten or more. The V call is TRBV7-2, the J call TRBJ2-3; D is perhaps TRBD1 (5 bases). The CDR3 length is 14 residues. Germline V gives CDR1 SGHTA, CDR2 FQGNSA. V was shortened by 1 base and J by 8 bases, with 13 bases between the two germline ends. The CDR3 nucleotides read TGTGCCAGCAGCTTAGAAGGGGCCCAGGGTACGCAGTATTTT. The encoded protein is CASSLEGAQGTQYF.

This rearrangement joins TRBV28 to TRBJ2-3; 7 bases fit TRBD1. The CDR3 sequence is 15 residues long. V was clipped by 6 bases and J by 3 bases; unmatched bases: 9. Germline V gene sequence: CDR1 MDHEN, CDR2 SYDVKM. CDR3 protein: CASSPGTDWTDTQYF. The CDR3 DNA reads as TGTGCCAGCAGCCCCGGGACAGACTGGACAGATACGCAGTATTTT.